Described below is a single T cell receptor beta chain sequence and its context. The antigen is not known. This sample stems from a study of primary melanoma T cells and metastatic recurrence. The overall study: Samples were primary melanomas of stage T2 to T4.

Generated by immunoSEQ multiplex PCR, the TCRdb table keeps only in-frame clones and is missing some. The sample includes just over 1,500 clones, about 80% of them seen just once. General observations from the study: Combined with tumor thickness, T-cell fraction reportedly beat other histopathological additions.

There are 15 residues in the CDR3. The V end lost 1 base, the J end lost 0 bases, and 11 bases lay between the germline ends. Germline loops: CDR1 SGHRS, CDR2 YFSETQ. Patients with resected primary melanoma were considered at risk of metastatic recurrence. The source of this sequence is a human donor with melanoma. The material sequenced was melanoma tumor tissue. This rearrangement joins TRBV5-1 to TRBJ2-7, with D unclear. CDR3 DNA sequence: TGCGCCAGCAGCTTGTTGGTCGGATCCTCCTACGAGCAGTACTTC. It encodes CASSLLVGSSYEQYF.